Following are 6 T cell receptor beta chains from one sample sequenced in a study of blood T cell repertoires in COVID-19 (dated by TCRdb to between 2020 and 2021). Libraries came from the immunoSEQ multiplex PCR assay. TCRdb took this table from immuneACCESS and kept in-frame rearrangements with V and J called. Such tables lack part of the clones; where checked against another copy, unresolved V genes explain under half of the gap, and the rest is unexplained. Recorded for this sample are 85,000 to 90,000 clones; 85% to 95% of them occurred a single time. In total, the top ten clones hold roughly 2.2% of the sample. The sequenced sample was peripheral blood. The receptor set was obtained from a human donor with active COVID-19. The donor label of this sample is uncertain.

The chain combines TRBV19 with TRBJ2-7, with 9 bases fitting TRBD1. The CDR3 totals 16 residues. Germline CDR1 LNHDA, CDR2 SQIVND (reference sequence). The V and J ends lost 0 bases and 2 bases, in that order; junction bases with no gene match: 5. CDR3 DNA sequence: TGTGCCAGTAGTATAGAACAGGGGGCGGCAACCTACGAGCAGTACTTC. Encoded protein: CASSIEQGAATYEQYF.

The rearrangement uses TRBV2 and TRBJ2-5; TRBD1 matches 8 bases. The germline V gene encodes CDR1 SNHLY and CDR2 FYNNEI. This CDR3 contains 13 residues. V was pared by 7 bases and J by 2 bases, with 3 bases of the junction left unmatched. CDR3 region: CASKQGDQETQYF. The CDR3 DNA reads as TGTGCCAGCAAACAGGGGGATCAAGAGACCCAGTACTTC.

The chain joins TRBV19 to TRBJ1-5; D possibly corresponds to TRBD1 (6 bases). Germline V gene lookup returns CDR1 LNHDA and CDR2 SQIVND (reference sequence). V was clipped by 4 bases and J by 6 bases, with 16 bases between them. The length of the CDR3 is 15 residues. In DNA, the CDR3 is TGTGCCAGTAGTACGGACTTACAGGGAGCTCAGCCCCAGCATTTT. The encoded protein is CASSTDLQGAQPQHF.

This chain uses TRBV14 with TRBJ1-6, with no clear D. This CDR3 has 15 amino acids. V was shortened by 0 bases and J by 9 bases, with 12 bases between the two germline ends. The germline CDR1 and CDR2 sequences are SGHDN and FVKESK. The CDR3 loop reads CASSQDRPGFSPLHF. The CDR3 DNA follows: TGTGCCAGCAGCCAAGATCGGCCAGGTTTTTCACCCCTCCACTTT.

The chain has TRBV7-9 and TRBJ2-1, with TRBD2 as a possible D gene (5 bases). The CDR3 contains 16 residues. Germline V CDR1 and CDR2: SEHNR, FQNEAQ (reference sequence). V lost 5 bases and J 4 bases, leaving 18 bases between the germline ends. This CDR3 reads CASSPPVAPPYNEQFF. The CDR3 nucleotides are TGTGCCAGCAGCCCCCCCGTAGCGCCTCCTTACAATGAGCAGTTCTTC.

The count of this clone is one. V usage is TRBV6-5 and J usage is TRBJ1-2; TRBD1 matches at 9 bases. V lost 0 bases and J lost 5; bases outside the gene matches: 7. CDR3 length equals 16 residues. Per germline, CDR1 MNHEY and CDR2 SVGAGI. CDR3 amino acids: CASSYSSRTGEYGYTF. CDR3 sequence (DNA): TGTGCCAGCAGTTACTCGAGCCGGACAGGGGAATATGGCTACACCTTC.